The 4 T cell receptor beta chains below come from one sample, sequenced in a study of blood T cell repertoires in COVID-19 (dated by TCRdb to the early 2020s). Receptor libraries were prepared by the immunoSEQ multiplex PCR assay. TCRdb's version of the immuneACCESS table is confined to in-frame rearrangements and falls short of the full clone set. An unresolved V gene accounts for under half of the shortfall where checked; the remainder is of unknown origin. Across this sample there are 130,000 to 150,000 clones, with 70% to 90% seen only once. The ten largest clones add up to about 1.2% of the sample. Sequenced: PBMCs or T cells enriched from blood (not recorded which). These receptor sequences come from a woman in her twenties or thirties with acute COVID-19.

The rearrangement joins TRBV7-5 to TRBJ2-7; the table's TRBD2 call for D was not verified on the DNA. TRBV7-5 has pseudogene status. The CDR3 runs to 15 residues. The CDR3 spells CARSFGGGPSYEQYF. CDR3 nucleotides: TGTGCCAGAAGCTTCGGTGGTGGTCCGTCCTACGAGCAGTACTTC.

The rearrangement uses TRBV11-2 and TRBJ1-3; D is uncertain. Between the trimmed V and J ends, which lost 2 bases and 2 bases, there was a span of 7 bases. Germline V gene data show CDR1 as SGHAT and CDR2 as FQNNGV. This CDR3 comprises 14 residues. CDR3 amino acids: CASSLLGPGNTIYF. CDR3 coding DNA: TGTGCCAGCAGCTTACTGGGCCCTGGAAACACCATATATTTT.

The chain's CDR3 is CAWSVLAGTGELFF. Here the CDR3 DNA reads TGTGCCTGGAGTGTACTAGCCGGCACCGGGGAGCTGTTTTTT. This chain links TRBV30 with TRBJ2-2, with D possibly TRBD2 on 6 matching bases. In germline, CDR1 is GTSNPN, CDR2 SVGIG (reference sequence). V was cut by 0 bases and J by 4 bases, with 9 bases left in between. The CDR3 is 14 amino acids.

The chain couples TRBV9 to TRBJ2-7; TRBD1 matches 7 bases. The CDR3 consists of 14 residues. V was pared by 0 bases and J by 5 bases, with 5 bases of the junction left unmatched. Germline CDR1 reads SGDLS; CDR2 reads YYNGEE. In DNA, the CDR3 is TGTGCCAGCAGCGTAGAAGGGCAGGGGGACGAGCAGTACTTC. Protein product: CASSVEGQGDEQYF.